This is a list of T cell receptor beta chains from one sample in a study of blood T cell repertoires in COVID-19. TCRdb keeps only in-frame clones here, not all; method: immunoSEQ multiplex PCR. The sample has 160,000 or so clones, around 74% seen once; the top ten hold 8% to 8.5%. Sequenced: peripheral blood. The receptors come from a woman aged 60 to 75 with COVID-19, enrolled during active disease. Each CDR3 is given with its conserved first and last residue. D genes are given only for firm matches. The listing skips clone size in some rows; elsewhere it reads once, few, many or a size class.

clone_size	v_call	d_call	j_call	cdr3_aa	cdr3_nt
few	TRBV11-2	TRBD2	TRBJ2-7	CASSPQRGPGEQYF	TGTGCCAGCAGCCCCCAGCGGGGACCCGGGGAGCAGTACTTC
.	TRBV4-2	.	TRBJ2-7	CASSQERVAYEQYF	TGTGCCAGCAGCCAAGAGCGGGTTGCCTACGAGCAGTACTTC
many	TRBV7-9	.	TRBJ2-3	CASSFSQGNTDTQYF	TGTGCCAGCAGCTTCTCGCAGGGTAACACAGATACGCAGTATTTT
.	TRBV24-1	.	TRBJ2-1	CATSPGYHNEQFF	TGTGCCACCAGTCCGGGGTACCACAATGAGCAGTTCTTC
.	TRBV7-9	TRBD1	TRBJ1-2	CASSFPTGGNYGYTF	TGTGCCAGCAGCTTTCCGACAGGGGGCAACTATGGCTACACCTTC
.	TRBV6-2/TRBV6-3	.	TRBJ2-7	CASSDGTQRKQYF	TGTGCCAGCAGTGACGGGACTCAGCGGAAGCAGTACTTC
.	TRBV5-1	TRBD1	TRBJ2-7	CASSSWTGSPREQYF	TGCGCCAGCAGCTCATGGACAGGGAGCCCTAGAGAGCAGTACTTC
.	TRBV5-4	.	TRBJ2-3	CASSLEVREVTQYF	TGTGCCAGCAGCTTAGAGGTCAGAGAAGTTACGCAGTATTTT
once	TRBV19	TRBD1	TRBJ1-2	CASRRTGSGYTF	TGTGCCAGTAGGCGGACAGGGAGCGGCTACACCTTC
.	TRBV2	.	TRBJ2-3	CASSGRQGTDTQYF	TGTGCCAGCAGTGGAAGGCAGGGCACAGATACGCAGTATTTT
.	TRBV5-5	.	TRBJ2-7	CASSAAGKDYEQYF	TGTGCCAGCAGCGCGGCAGGGAAGGACTACGAGCAGTACTTC
.	TRBV28	.	TRBJ2-7	CASRRDSYEQYF	TGTGCCAGCAGGCGAGATTCCTACGAGCAGTACTTC
.	TRBV10-2	.	TRBJ1-2	CASTTGVTNYGYTF	TGCGCCAGCACCACAGGCGTTACTAACTATGGCTACACCTTC
once	TRBV6-2/TRBV6-3	.	TRBJ2-1	CASSLQNYGEQFF	TGTGCCAGCAGTCTTCAGAATTATGGTGAGCAGTTCTTC
.	TRBV7-6	.	TRBJ2-2	CASSLVSGTGELFF	TGTGCCAGCAGCTTAGTCTCCGGGACCGGGGAGCTGTTTTTT
.	TRBV7-9	TRBD2	TRBJ2-7	CASSFSGSGSYEQYF	TGTGCCAGCAGCTTTAGCGGGAGCGGGTCCTACGAGCAGTACTTC
medium-sized	TRBV10-2	TRBD1	TRBJ2-2	CASRPGQGETGELFF	TGCGCCAGCAGGCCCGGACAGGGGGAAACCGGGGAGCTGTTTTTT
.	TRBV29-1	TRBD1	TRBJ2-4	CSVQGDAKNIQYF	TGCAGCGTGCAGGGGGATGCCAAAAACATTCAGTACTTC
.	TRBV9	.	TRBJ1-1	CASSSRRGSAFF	TGTGCCAGCAGCAGTCGGCGGGGGAGCGCTTTCTTT
.	TRBV5-6	TRBD2	TRBJ2-5	CASRSWASGETQYF	TGTGCCAGCAGGAGCTGGGCTAGCGGAGAGACCCAGTACTTC
.	TRBV12-3/TRBV12-4	.	TRBJ1-5	CASTSGGPQHF	TGTGCCAGCACCTCGGGTGGCCCCCAGCATTTT
.	TRBV7-9	TRBD2	TRBJ2-1	CASSLGGAGVHEQFF	TGTGCCAGCAGCCTCGGAGGGGCGGGAGTTCATGAGCAGTTCTTC
.	TRBV28	TRBD2	TRBJ2-5	CASSLGTSGGGVRETQYF	TGTGCCAGCAGTTTGGGGACTAGCGGGGGAGGAGTTCGGGAGACCCAGTACTTC
once	TRBV6-4	TRBD2	TRBJ2-3	CASSGPGLAGADTQYF	TGTGCCAGCAGTGGGCCGGGACTAGCGGGAGCAGATACGCAGTATTTT
.	TRBV6-5	TRBD2	TRBJ2-1	CASSYGLAGGRVEQFF	TGTGCCAGCAGTTACGGTTTAGCGGGAGGGCGTGTTGAGCAGTTCTTC
few	TRBV12-3/TRBV12-4	.	TRBJ2-2	CASSFGRELFF	TGTGCCAGCAGTTTCGGGAGGGAGCTGTTTTTT
.	TRBV28	.	TRBJ1-3	CASSHVSSGNTIYF	TGTGCCAGCAGTCATGTGAGCTCTGGAAACACCATATATTTT
many	TRBV6-1	TRBD1	TRBJ1-6	CASSEGTGHNSPLHF	TGTGCCAGCAGTGAAGGGACAGGCCATAATTCACCCCTCCACTTT
few	TRBV19	TRBD2	TRBJ2-2	CATDGTTRGTGELFF	TGTGCCACCGACGGGACTACTAGGGGCACCGGGGAGCTGTTTTTT
.	TRBV7-2	TRBD1	TRBJ2-2	CASSPPGGAYTGELFF	TGTGCCAGCAGCCCCCCAGGGGGCGCATACACCGGGGAGCTGTTTTTT
few	TRBV11-2	.	TRBJ1-1	CASRTLPGGRNTEAFF	TGTGCCAGCAGGACTCTTCCGGGGGGGAGGAACACTGAAGCTTTCTTT
.	TRBV6-1	.	TRBJ1-2	CASSENQPGDYGYTF	TGTGCCAGCAGTGAAAATCAACCCGGTGACTATGGCTACACCTTC
.	TRBV6-5	TRBD1	TRBJ1-5	CASRDRGYSNQPQHF	TGTGCCAGCCGGGACAGGGGTTATAGCAATCAGCCCCAGCATTTT
.	TRBV6-1	.	TRBJ1-3	CASSASPGGALSGNTIYF	TGTGCCAGCAGTGCGAGCCCGGGGGGGGCCCTCTCTGGAAACACCATATATTTT
.	TRBV5-4	TRBD1	TRBJ2-3	CASSRDSSTDTQYF	TGTGCCAGCAGCCGGGACAGTAGCACAGATACGCAGTATTTT
.	TRBV7-8	.	TRBJ2-3	CASSPLDTQYF	TGTGCCAGCAGCCCCTTAGATACGCAGTATTTT
.	TRBV7-6	TRBD1	TRBJ2-2	CASSLKGQGKTGELFF	TGTGCCAGCAGCTTAAAAGGACAGGGTAAAACCGGGGAGCTGTTTTTT
.	TRBV29-1	TRBD1	TRBJ2-3	CSVIGTDSQYF	TGCAGCGTTATTGGGACAGACTCGCAGTATTTT
.	TRBV27	TRBD1	TRBJ2-7	CASRQGPLIDEQYF	TGTGCCAGCAGACAGGGGCCCTTAATCGACGAGCAGTACTTC
.	TRBV7-8	.	TRBJ1-5	CASSLDRVHNQPQHF	TGTGCCAGCAGCTTAGACCGTGTACACAATCAGCCCCAGCATTTT
once	TRBV18	.	TRBJ2-3	CASRGSTDTQYF	TGTGCCAGCCGAGGGAGCACAGATACGCAGTATTTT
.	TRBV19	.	TRBJ1-4	CASSIGSRRGNEKLFF	TGTGCCAGTAGTATTGGTTCCCGGCGGGGTAATGAAAAACTGTTTTTT
many	TRBV28	.	TRBJ1-1	CASSLLGAGGYTEAFF	TGTGCCAGCAGTTTATTGGGCGCAGGAGGATACACTGAAGCTTTCTTT
.	TRBV7-3	.	TRBJ2-3	CASSLNAGATDTQYF	TGTGCCAGCAGCTTAAATGCGGGGGCCACAGATACGCAGTATTTT
.	TRBV6-6	TRBD1	TRBJ1-5	CASSPGQGRNQPQHF	TGTGCCAGCAGTCCTGGACAGGGACGCAATCAGCCCCAGCATTTT
.	TRBV7-9	TRBD1	TRBJ2-6	CASSARGPGANVLTF	TGTGCCAGCAGCGCCAGGGGGCCTGGGGCCAACGTCCTGACTTTC
.	TRBV6-6	.	TRBJ2-5	CASSYRAGPQETQYF	TGTGCCAGCAGTTACAGGGCAGGGCCTCAAGAGACCCAGTACTTC
.	TRBV15	.	TRBJ2-4	CATLSSTGLAKNIQYF	TGTGCCACCCTTAGTAGCACGGGATTAGCCAAAAACATTCAGTACTTC
.	TRBV6-5	TRBD1	TRBJ1-4	CASSSRTGGTGKLFF	TGTGCCAGCAGTTCCCGGACAGGGGGCACGGGAAAACTGTTTTTT
.	TRBV5-1	TRBD1	TRBJ1-3	CASTRSGTGANTIYF	TGCGCCAGCACGCGTTCCGGGACAGGGGCAAACACCATATATTTT
.	TRBV29-1	.	TRBJ1-2	CSVVLVGPDGYTF	TGCAGCGTTGTTTTGGTGGGGCCGGATGGCTACACCTTC
.	TRBV2	TRBD2	TRBJ2-1	CASLAGIYNEQFF	TGTGCCTCACTAGCGGGAATATACAATGAGCAGTTCTTC